This T cell receptor beta chain was identified in a study of CD8 T cells in ankylosing spondylitis. This clonotype was seen a handful of times. Antigen unknown. Germline V CDR1 and CDR2: WNHNN, SYGVQD (reference sequence). V lost 8 bases and J lost 3, with 6 bases in between. This CDR3 has 11 residues. In TCRdb, the 5' RACE reads were re-called with MiXCR into one record per CDR3 protein. The table lists hundreds of thousands of distinct CDR3 sequences, 12% of them singletons. Study results and limitations: Characteristic, it appeared, of ankylosing spondylitis blood was a TCR beta motif of eight or nine highly homologous variants. Significantly higher representation of disease-linked clones was reported for matched ankylosing spondylitis synovial fluid.

V is TRBV10-1 and J is TRBJ2-3, with a possible D match to TRBD2 (5 bases). Sequenced sample: blood, either unsorted or a sorted T cell fraction (not recorded which). The origin of this receptor is a male donor with ankylosing spondylitis. CDR3 region: CASGLTDTQYF. The DNA of the CDR3 is TGCGCCAGCGGACTGACAGATACGCAGTATTTT.